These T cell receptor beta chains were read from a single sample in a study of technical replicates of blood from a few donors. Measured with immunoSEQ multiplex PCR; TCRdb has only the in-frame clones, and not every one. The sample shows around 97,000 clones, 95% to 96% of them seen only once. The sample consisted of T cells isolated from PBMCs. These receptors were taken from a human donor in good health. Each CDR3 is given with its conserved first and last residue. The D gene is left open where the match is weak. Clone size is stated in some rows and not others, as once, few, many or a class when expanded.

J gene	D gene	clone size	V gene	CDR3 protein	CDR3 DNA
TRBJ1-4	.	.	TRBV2	CASSDGANNEKLFF	TGTGCCAGCAGTGATGGGGCTAATAATGAAAAACTGTTTTTT
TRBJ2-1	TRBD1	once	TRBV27	CASSLSGGSYNEQFF	TGTGCCAGCAGTTTATCAGGGGGCAGCTACAATGAGCAGTTCTTC
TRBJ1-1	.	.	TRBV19	CASSILPKQTGYGEAFF	TGTGCCAGTAGTATTTTGCCCAAACAGACGGGGTACGGGGAAGCTTTCTTT
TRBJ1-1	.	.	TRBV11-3	CASSWGPNTEAFF	TGTGCCAGCAGCTGGGGCCCCAATACTGAAGCTTTCTTT
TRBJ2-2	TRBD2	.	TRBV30	CAWSRGGVGELFF	TGTGCCTGGAGTCGGGGGGGGGTCGGGGAGCTGTTTTTT
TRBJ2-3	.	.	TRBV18	CASSPNSDTQYF	TGTGCCAGCTCACCCAATTCAGATACGCAGTATTTT
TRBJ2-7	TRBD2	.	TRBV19	CAKLAGALEQYF	TGTGCCAAACTAGCGGGAGCGCTCGAGCAGTACTTC
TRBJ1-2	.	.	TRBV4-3	CASSQDRGTGYGYTF	TGCGCCAGCAGCCAAGACAGGGGTACAGGGTATGGCTACACCTTC
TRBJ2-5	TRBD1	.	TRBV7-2	CASSFQGQGQETQYF	TGTGCCAGCAGCTTCCAGGGACAGGGTCAAGAGACCCAGTACTTC
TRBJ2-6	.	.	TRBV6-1	CASSTGRLGANVLTF	TGTGCCAGCAGCACTGGGAGGCTGGGGGCCAACGTCCTGACTTTC
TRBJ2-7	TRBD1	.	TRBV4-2	CASSRATGAGEQYF	TGTGCCAGCAGCCGAGCGACAGGGGCGGGAGAGCAGTACTTC
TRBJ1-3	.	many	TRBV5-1	CASSPRTERGNTIYF	TGCGCCAGCAGCCCGCGGACAGAACGTGGAAACACCATATATTTT
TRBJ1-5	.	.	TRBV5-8	CASSFRSQPQHF	TGTGCCAGCAGCTTTAGGAGCCAGCCCCAGCATTTT
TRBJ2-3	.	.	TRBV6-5	CASSLSGASTDTQYF	TGTGCCAGCAGTTTGTCGGGAGCTAGCACAGATACGCAGTATTTT
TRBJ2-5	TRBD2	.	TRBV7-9	CAGELAGVETQYF	TGTGCCGGCGAACTAGCGGGAGTCGAGACCCAGTACTTC
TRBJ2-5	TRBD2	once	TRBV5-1	CASSSLLASGVLETQYF	TGCGCCAGCAGCTCCCTCTTGGCTAGCGGGGTTCTAGAGACCCAGTACTTC
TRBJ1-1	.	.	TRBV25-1	CASSELFQNTEAFF	TGTGCCAGCAGTGAATTGTTCCAGAACACTGAAGCTTTCTTT
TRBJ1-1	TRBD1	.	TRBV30	CAWSVPRQGLMDGTEAFF	TGTGCCTGGAGTGTACCGAGACAGGGGCTGATGGATGGCACTGAAGCTTTCTTT
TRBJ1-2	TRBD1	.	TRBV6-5	CASRPGQGGGYTF	TGTGCCAGCAGACCGGGACAGGGTGGTGGCTACACCTTC
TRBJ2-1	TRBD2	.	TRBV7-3	CASSLISTSGFNEQFF	TGTGCCAGCAGCTTAATTTCCACTAGCGGGTTCAATGAGCAGTTCTTC
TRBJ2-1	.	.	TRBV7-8	CASSLAHTRNEQFF	TGTGCCAGCAGCTTAGCGCATACGAGGAATGAGCAGTTCTTC
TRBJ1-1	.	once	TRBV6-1	CASSEGYRVTEAFF	TGTGCCAGCAGTGAAGGCTACAGGGTCACTGAAGCTTTCTTT